Below, 28 T cell receptor beta chains from the same sample are listed, as sequenced in a study of post-analysis software for immune sequencing data. Study-level results: Comparison of patients with controls showed five TRBV segments more frequent in patients, TRBV5-6, TRBV5-1 and TRBV20-1 among them.

These receptors lack a known antigen. cDNA libraries for TCR beta contained unique molecular identifiers. TCRdb called the PCR reads again in MiXCR, with one record for every CDR3 protein. Of roughly 800,000 distinct CDR3 sequences listed, roughly 46% are singletons. The sample taken for sequencing was blood. Receptors originate from a girl aged 5 to 17 with multiple sclerosis.

This clonotype turned up a few times. J is TRBJ2-5 and V is TRBV12-3 or TRBV12-4, with 11 nucleotides matching TRBD1. The CDR3 is 14 residues long. Losses at the gene ends were 7 bases for V and 5 bases for J; bases not matched to a gene: 6. This CDR3 is CASNGQGAGETQYF. Here the CDR3 DNA reads TGTGCCAGCAACGGACAGGGGGCAGGGGAGACCCAGTACTTC.

This chain uses TRBV6-1 with TRBJ1-5; 7 bases map to TRBD1. Germline loops: CDR1 MNHNS, CDR2 SASEGT. Unmatched junction bases numbered 12, after V lost 4 bases and J lost 0 bases. This CDR3 is 18 amino acids long. Here the CDR3 reads CASSVRRDRAYSNQPQHF. The CDR3 bases are TGTGCCAGCAGTGTCCGCCGGGACAGAGCCTATAGCAATCAGCCCCAGCATTTT.

The chain employs TRBV6-6 and TRBJ2-3; D not resolved. V dropped 6 bases and J dropped 1 base, with 8 bases sitting between them. Per germline, CDR1 MNHNY and CDR2 SVGAGI (reference sequence). This CDR3 has 13 residues. The CDR3 DNA reads TGTGCCAGCAGAAAGGACGGCACAGATACGCAGTATTTT. Translation gives CASRKDGTDTQYF.

This clonotype was observed a handful of times. The CDR3 bases are TGTGCTAGCGGGGAAGGACAGCAAAACACTGAAGCTTTCTTT. Protein: CASGEGQQNTEAFF. The chain combines TRBV7-7 with TRBJ1-1, with a tentative D call TRBD1 (6 bases). Germline-derived CDR1 and CDR2 are SSHAT and FNYEAQ (reference sequence). The length of the CDR3 is 14 residues.

The CDR3 DNA reads TGTGCCAGCACCTCTAGCGGGAGCTCCTACGAGCAGTACTTC. It yields the protein CASTSSGSSYEQYF. The V and J genes are TRBV7-8 and TRBJ2-7; 10 nucleotides line up with TRBD2. This CDR3 is built from 14 residues. With V trimmed by 7 bases and J by 0 bases, 3 bases remained unmatched. Germline lookup yields CDR1 SGHVS and CDR2 FQNEAQ.

The chain employs TRBV5-1 and TRBJ2-3, with 10 positions matching TRBD1. Germline lookup yields CDR1 SGHRS and CDR2 YFSETQ. This CDR3 is built from 16 residues. The junction had 10 bases not matched to a gene; V was cut back by 5 bases and J by 4 bases. In nucleotides, the CDR3 is TGCGCCAGCAGTACCTCCGGGACAGGGGACGCAGATACGCAGTATTTT. Protein: CASSTSGTGDADTQYF.

This rearrangement joins TRBV7-9 to TRBJ2-1, with TRBD2 identical over 8 bases. This CDR3 is 13 amino acids long. V was clipped by 5 bases and J by 10 bases; unmatched bases: 7. From germline, CDR1 is SEHNR and CDR2 FQNEAQ (reference sequence). CDR3 nucleotides: TGTGCCAGCAGCCTTGGGACTAGGGGAGAGCAGTTCTTC. As protein: CASSLGTRGEQFF. Full variable domain (remainder filled in from reference TRBV7-9 and TRBJ2-1): DTGVSQNPRHKITKRGQNVTFRCDPISEHNRLYWYRQTLGQGPEFLTYFQNEAQLEKSRLLSDRFSAERPKGSFSTLEIQRTEQGDSAMYLCASSLGTRGEQFFGPGTRLTVL.

The rearrangement links TRBV6-1 to TRBJ2-7; TRBD1 aligns across 12 bases. The germline V gene has CDR1 MNHNS and CDR2 SASEGT. V trimming: 3 bases; J trimming: 7 bases; junction bases outside the gene matches: 4. This CDR3 comprises 14 residues. The CDR3 sequence is CASSDGTGGREQYF. The CDR3, as DNA: TGTGCCAGCAGTGATGGGACAGGGGGCCGGGAGCAGTACTTC.

This clonotype has more than one count but fewer than ten. Here the CDR3 DNA reads TGCAGTGGGGGCAGACAAGAGACCCAGTACTTC. It specifies CSGGRQETQYF. V gene TRBV20-1 combines with J gene TRBJ2-5, with D perhaps matching TRBD1 (5 bases). The V end lost 7 bases, the J end lost 2 bases, and 8 bases lay between the germline ends. CDR3 length: 11 amino acids. Germline V gene sequence: CDR1 DFQATT, CDR2 SNEGSKA (reference sequence).

The gene calls are TRBV27 and TRBJ1-1, with a tentative D call TRBD1 (6 bases). This CDR3 contains 14 residues. Trimming removed 5 bases at V and 0 bases at J, with 10 bases between. CDR1 and CDR2 (germline): MNHEY, SMNVEV (reference sequence). As DNA, the CDR3 is TGTGCCAGCAGTGTTGGGGGGCTGAACACTGAAGCTTTCTTT. Translation gives CASSVGGLNTEAFF.

As regards this clonotype: Since the CDR3 does not end with the conserved phenylalanine or tryptophan, this likely comes from a read error. The chain uses TRBV29-1 and TRBJ2-5; D may be TRBD2 (5 bases). V was shortened by 3 bases and J by 11 bases, with 16 bases between the two germline ends. The CDR3 has 12 residues. The germline V gene has CDR1 SQVTM and CDR2 ANQGSEA. The DNA of the CDR3 is TGCAGCGTTGAGGTGGCTGTTGGGGAGCAGTACGTC. Translating gives CSVEVAVGEQYV.

The V and J genes are TRBV21-1 and TRBJ2-7; the table's D call, TRBD2, was not checked against the DNA. TRBV21-1 is termed a pseudogene. This CDR3 spans 19 amino acids. The CDR3 nucleotides are TGTGCCAGCAGCCCCCAAACAGGGGCTCCGGGACTAGCAGCGTACGAGCAGTACTTC. Translating gives CASSPQTGAPGLAAYEQYF.

This chain's CDR3 is CASRIRGRAHSNQPQHF. In DNA form, the CDR3 reads TGTGCCAGTAGGATCAGGGGCCGGGCACATAGCAATCAGCCCCAGCATTTT. V usage is TRBV19 and J usage is TRBJ1-5, with D possibly being TRBD1 (6 bases). The CDR3 has 17 residues. Trimming removed 6 bases from V and 0 bases from J, with 18 bases in between. Germline CDR1 and CDR2: LNHDA and SQIVND (reference sequence).

The V call is TRBV15, the J call TRBJ2-3; D call uncertain. V lost 0 bases and J lost 1, with 20 bases in between. Germline assignment: CDR1 LNHNV and CDR2 YYDKDF (reference sequence). The CDR3 contains 19 residues. The CDR3 nucleotides read TGTGCCACCAGCAGAGAATCCGGGCTCCCCTCATCGGGCACAGATACGCAGTATTTT. Protein sequence: CATSRESGLPSSGTDTQYF.

The gene calls are TRBV12-3 or TRBV12-4 and TRBJ2-5; 13 bases line up with TRBD2. The CDR3 extends over 16 amino acids. V was pared by 4 bases and J by 4 bases, with 6 bases of the junction left unmatched. CDR3: CASSSPGLAGLETQYF. CDR3 DNA sequence: TGTGCCAGCAGTTCACCGGGACTAGCGGGGCTAGAGACCCAGTACTTC.

This clonotype was counted between two and nine times. The chain couples TRBV4-1 to TRBJ2-1; D unclear. CDR1 is MGHRA and CDR2 is YSYEKL in the germline V gene. The CDR3 contains 14 residues. The ends were cut back, 0 bases at V and 6 bases at J, with 9 bases in the middle. The CDR3 protein is CASSQEGSRNEQFF. DNA for the CDR3: TGCGCCAGCAGCCAAGAAGGTAGTCGCAATGAGCAGTTCTTC.

This clonotype occurred a few times. The chain joins TRBV25-1 to TRBJ2-3; 10 bases map to TRBD2. The CDR3 is made up of 16 amino acids. The J segment lost 1 base and the V segment lost 3 bases, leaving 4 bases of the junction unmatched. Looked up from germline, CDR1 is MGHDK and CDR2 is SYGVNS. The CDR3 region has the DNA TGTGCCAGCAGTGATTCCCTAGCGGGAGGCACAGATACGCAGTATTTT. As protein: CASSDSLAGGTDTQYF.

This clonotype came up a few times. The rearrangement uses TRBV6-2 or TRBV6-3 and TRBJ2-5; D unresolved. V dropped 0 bases and J dropped 5 bases, with 7 bases sitting between them. CDR3 length equals 13 residues. Germline CDR1 and CDR2: MNHEY and SVGEGT. The CDR3 DNA is TGTGCCAGCAGTTACTCGACCTCGGAGACCCAGTACTTC. Protein product: CASSYSTSETQYF.

The chain has TRBV13 and TRBJ2-4; a weak D match, TRBD1 (6 bases). V lost 6 bases to trimming and J lost 0 bases, with 15 bases between them. This CDR3 has 16 residues. Per germline, CDR1 PRHDT and CDR2 FYEKMQ (reference sequence). The CDR3 DNA sequence: TGTGCCAGCAGTCCTAGACCGGGACAAGCCAAAAACATTCAGTACTTC. Protein: CASSPRPGQAKNIQYF.

The chain recombines TRBV29-1 with TRBJ2-6; no definite D call. CDR1 and CDR2 from the germline V gene are SQVTM and ANQGSEA. CDR3 length: 17 residues. Trimming pared 1 base from V and 2 bases from J, leaving 15 bases between. CDR3 residues: CSVEVWAGSAGANVLTF. The CDR3 DNA follows: TGCAGCGTTGAAGTCTGGGCAGGATCTGCTGGGGCCAACGTCCTGACTTTC.

A few counts support this clonotype. This chain connects TRBV10-3 to TRBJ2-7; D is possibly TRBD2 (6 bases). The J call is in doubt because the DNA end fits TRBJ2-5 better. The CDR3 length is 13 residues. The germline CDR1 and CDR2 sequences are ENHRY and SYGVKD. CDR3: CAIKAEGSETQYF. CDR3 sequence (DNA): TGTGCCATCAAAGCGGAGGGTTCGGAGACCCAGTACTTC.

This clonotype was observed a few times. The chain couples TRBV6-5 to TRBJ2-7, with D possibly matching TRBD2 (6 bases). V lost 0 bases to trimming and J lost 3 bases, with 12 bases between them. This CDR3 region has 15 residues. The germline V gene encodes CDR1 MNHEY and CDR2 SVGAGI. The CDR3 DNA reads TGTGCCAGCAGTTACTCAGTAGCGGACCTCTACGAGCAGTACTTC. Translating it yields CASSYSVADLYEQYF.

V and J are TRBV20-1 and TRBJ2-4; D is possibly TRBD1 (6 bases). The DNA end favors TRBJ2-7, so the J call may be wrong. The CDR3 runs to 16 residues. Germline V gives CDR1 DFQATT, CDR2 SNEGSKA (reference sequence). The CDR3 bases are TGCAGTGCCCGATCGATAAGGACAGCCTCTTCGGGCGAGCAGTACTTC. It encodes CSARSIRTASSGEQYF.

This clonotype was seen a handful of times. V gene TRBV11-3 combines with J gene TRBJ2-3; the D gene is possibly TRBD1 (5 bases). The V and J ends lost 5 bases and 4 bases respectively, with 16 bases between them. Per germline, CDR1 SGHNT and CDR2 YENEEA. The CDR3 totals 15 residues. CDR3 sequence: CASSPRSGMADTQYF. The DNA of the CDR3 is TGTGCCAGCAGCCCCCGCTCAGGGATGGCAGATACGCAGTATTTT.

The chain is built from TRBV12-3 or TRBV12-4 and TRBJ2-7; 7 positions agree with TRBD1. V was pared by 0 bases and J by 2 bases, with 7 bases of the junction left unmatched. The CDR3 totals 16 residues. CDR3 loop: CASSLAPGQRAYEQYF. CDR3 coding DNA: TGTGCCAGCAGTTTAGCTCCGGGACAGAGGGCCTACGAGCAGTACTTC.

This clonotype was detected only a few times. The CDR3 spells CSAMSVGLETQYF. The CDR3, as DNA: TGCAGTGCAATGTCCGTGGGGTTGGAGACCCAGTACTTC. The rearrangement uses TRBV20-1 and TRBJ2-7, with D unresolved. The J call may not be correct, given that the DNA end is closer to TRBJ2-5. CDR1 is DFQATT, CDR2 SNEGSKA, per germline (reference sequence). The CDR3 is made up of 13 amino acids.

This clonotype was counted only a few times. V usage is TRBV7-9 and J usage is TRBJ2-1; a possible D gene is TRBD1 (5 bases). The CDR3 has 14 amino acids. V gave up 6 bases and J gave up 4 bases, with 13 bases separating them. In germline, CDR1 is SEHNR, CDR2 FQNEAQ (reference sequence). CDR3 amino acids: CASSHTAGYNEQFF. The CDR3 DNA reads TGTGCCAGCAGTCACACGGCAGGGTACAATGAGCAGTTCTTC.

This clonotype was observed a handful of times. The J gene is TRBJ2-7, the V gene TRBV12-3 or TRBV12-4; perhaps TRBD1 as D (5 bases). Deletions cut 2 bases from V and 0 bases from J, with 14 bases between. This CDR3 has 16 amino acids. The CDR3 sequence: CASSLRAGRHSYEQYF. Here the CDR3 DNA reads TGTGCCAGCAGTTTAAGGGCAGGGCGACACTCCTACGAGCAGTACTTC.